This section outlines one T cell receptor (beta chain) sequence together with its context. What it binds is unknown. The V gene's germline CDR1 is LNHNV and CDR2 YYDKDF (reference sequence). This CDR3 has 15 amino acids. The V and J ends lost 1 base and 10 bases respectively, with 20 bases between them. Amplified TCR beta CDR3 regions were obtained using RNA transcripts as template. After a first-round RT-PCR with HTBI primers, a second-round multiplex PCR was run. TCRdb recomputed calls from the multiplex PCR reads with MiXCR, one row per CDR3 protein. The table shows roughly 480,000 distinct CDR3 sequences, with around 15% occurring only once. This sample was included in a study of Graves' ophthalmopathy and Graves' hyperthyroidism. Study-wide results and caveats: Also, most clonotypes expanded in the thyroid above 0.001 frequency appeared in blood. The model reached 55% to 71% sensitivity and roughly 76% specificity for predicting ophthalmopathy progression.

This receptor was taken from a woman aged 25 to 39 with Graves' ophthalmopathy. This sequence joins TRBV15 and TRBJ2-7; D possibly corresponds to TRBD1 (6 bases). The specimen sequenced was blood. CDR3 DNA sequence: TGTGCCACCAGCAGAGGGACAGTATTCCCTAAAGATCAGTACTTC. It translates to CATSRGTVFPKDQYF.